This T cell receptor (beta chain) derives from a study of beta chain features in type 1 diabetes. Study-level findings and limits: When Type 1 diabetes patients were examined, their TCRB CDR3s proved moderately but significantly shorter in all four CD4+ subsets. Amplification by PCR could prefer shorter templates, with the same effect in patients and controls.

CD45RO/CCR7/CD25/CD127/CD95/CD27 staining was used to isolate CD4+ naive, central memory, regulatory and stem cell-like memory cells by sorting. Expressed TCRB transcripts were sequenced, since all the RNA that had been isolated was reverse transcribed. The assay was immunoSEQ multiplex PCR, and TCRdb's table has in-frame clones only and misses some. The sample lists about 370,000 clones; 8.5% to 10% were seen once. This clone has a count of ten or more. The antigen is not known. Input material: central memory CD4+ T cells from blood. The source is a man aged 25-40 years with type 1 diabetes.

The CDR3 loop is CASSGGYTGELFF. The CDR3 bases are TGCGCCAGTTCGGGAGGGTATACCGGGGAGCTGTTTTTT. This chain connects TRBV10-1 to TRBJ2-2; TRBD2 aligns across 8 bases. The CDR3 loop spans 13 amino acids. The V and J ends lost 9 bases and 5 bases, in that order; junction bases with no gene match: 5. In germline, CDR1 is WNHNN, CDR2 SYGVQD (reference sequence).